This record concerns one TCR beta chain sequence. Its antigen target is currently unknown. Per-nucleotide qualities are absent, and no much larger clonotype sits a single base away. Counted from cysteine to phenylalanine, this CDR3 has 16 amino acids. Only the CDR3 region is kept as DNA, spanning 48 bases read in frame from base 1. V is pruned by 5 bases and J by 4 bases, leaving 9 bases of the junction without a gene match. The collaborating institutions used their own protocols to collect whole blood in K2EDTA tubes. For TCRbeta analysis, collaborators shipped samples in one of three forms: frozen whole blood, isolated PBMCs, or DNA extracted from either of those sample types. These data originate in a study of blood T cell repertoires in COVID-19 (dated by TCRdb to 2018 to 2020). Notes on the research overall: Samples from collaborators originated in the United States, Italy and Spain and spanned both the acute and convalescent phases of COVID-19. The repertoires were released in a freely available public database intended as a resource for research on the immune response to SARS-CoV-2. The material from the prospective study consisted of cDNA or gDNA derived from T cells, B-cell-depleted T cells, or PBMCs. Nearly every sample came with metadata listing a de-identified subject ID, COVID-19 status, age in years and sex. HLA class I and class II types, where available, came from metadata supplied by the sample provider rather than from assay-based typing. Samples were obtained from the ongoing ImmuneRACE study (first 160 participants) and from over 1,000 subjects provided by 6 global collaborators. Deeply sampled blood TCRbeta repertoires from subjects exposed to, actively infected with, or recovered from COVID-19 were included in the dataset. The study at large found these results: The amount of clinical and demographic metadata varied by source and participant and was provided uncurated.

The immunoSEQ Assay, a bias-controlled multiplex PCR, was used to amplify TCRbeta CDR3 regions from genomic DNA. Per the original workflow: The number of nucleated cells in each sample was estimated by amplification of reference gene primers within the assay. To quantify the absolute abundance of each unique TCRbeta CDR3 rearrangement, sequence reads were collapsed and filtered. For each sample, productive Simpson clonality was calculated by taking the square root of Simpson's diversity index across productive rearrangements. TCRdb's version of the immuneACCESS table is confined to in-frame rearrangements and falls short of the full clone set. An unresolved V gene accounts for under half of the shortfall where checked; the remainder is of unknown origin. Clone size and V and J calls were adopted from that table, with D and trimming inferred from the DNA. This sample gives some 89,000 clones in total; roughly 82% of them show up just once. Approximately 1.2% of the sample is taken by the ten largest.

The origin of this receptor is a woman at least 80 years old with acute or convalescent COVID-19. The sequencing input was peripheral blood. The chain links TRBV5-3 with TRBJ2-1, with 10 central nucleotides matching TRBD1. TRBV5-3 has ORF status, its function being uncertain. The CDR3: CARRQEGQGIYNEQFF. The nucleotide sequence is given as TGTGCCAGAAGACAGGAGGGACAGGGGATTTACAATGAGCAGTTCTTC.